These T cell receptor beta chains were read from a single sample in a study of shared clonotypes between healthy human individuals. Sequenced by immunoSEQ multiplex PCR; TCRdb stores in-frame clones only, minus some. The sample gives millions of clones, more than 90% of which show up once; roughly 0.14% is in the top ten. The sequenced material came from naive CD4+ T cells sorted from blood. The receptor source for this set is a man aged 18 to 29 in good health. Both conserved end residues are part of each CDR3. Fields, in order: CDR3 DNA, CDR3 protein, J gene, D gene, clone size, V gene. A D gene is named only where the DNA matches it firmly. Rows give clone size only sometimes, using once, few, many, or a class for an expanded clone.

cdr3_nt: TGTGCCAGCAGCAAAATTACCCCCACGGGGGGAGTGACGGGTCAGCCCCAGCATTTT
cdr3_aa: CASSKITPTGGVTGQPQHF
j_call: TRBJ1-5
d_call: .
clone_size: .
v_call: TRBV21-1

cdr3_nt: TGTGCCAGCAGTATGGACAGGAGGGACTACGAGCAGTACTTC
cdr3_aa: CASSMDRRDYEQYF
j_call: TRBJ2-7
d_call: .
clone_size: .
v_call: TRBV6-6

cdr3_nt: TGTGCCAGCAGTGATGGGAATCAGCCCCAGCATTTT
cdr3_aa: CASSDGNQPQHF
j_call: TRBJ1-5
d_call: .
clone_size: .
v_call: TRBV6-6

cdr3_nt: TGCGCCAGCAGCCAAGGCCCCCGCTCTGGGGCCAACGTCCTGACTTTC
cdr3_aa: CASSQGPRSGANVLTF
j_call: TRBJ2-6
d_call: .
clone_size: .
v_call: TRBV4-3

cdr3_nt: TGTGCCAGCAGCTTGGGACTAAACAATGAGCAGTTCTTC
cdr3_aa: CASSLGLNNEQFF
j_call: TRBJ2-1
d_call: TRBD2
clone_size: .
v_call: TRBV11-1

cdr3_nt: TGTGCCAGCTCACCACTAGCGGGAGCTGGGGAGCTGTTTTTT
cdr3_aa: CASSPLAGAGELFF
j_call: TRBJ2-2
d_call: TRBD2
clone_size: .
v_call: TRBV18

cdr3_nt: TGTGCCAGCAGCGTCGGGACTAGCGCGAACACCGGGGAGCTGTTTTTT
cdr3_aa: CASSVGTSANTGELFF
j_call: TRBJ2-2
d_call: TRBD2
clone_size: .
v_call: TRBV5-4

cdr3_nt: TGTGCCAGCAGCCGACAGCCCTCTGGAAACACCATATATTTT
cdr3_aa: CASSRQPSGNTIYF
j_call: TRBJ1-3
d_call: .
clone_size: .
v_call: TRBV6-1

cdr3_nt: TGTGCCACCACCCGGACAGGAGACCTCTCTGGGGCCAACGTCCTGACTTTC
cdr3_aa: CATTRTGDLSGANVLTF
j_call: TRBJ2-6
d_call: TRBD1
clone_size: .
v_call: TRBV15

cdr3_nt: TGCGCCAGCAGTGGGGGGCGGGAACGAACCTACGAGCAGTACTTC
cdr3_aa: CASSGGRERTYEQYF
j_call: TRBJ2-7
d_call: .
clone_size: few
v_call: TRBV10-2

cdr3_nt: TGTGCCAGCAGTTACTCGGAGCGGGGGACAGCTTTCTTT
cdr3_aa: CASSYSERGTAFF
j_call: TRBJ1-1
d_call: .
clone_size: .
v_call: TRBV6-5

cdr3_nt: TGTGCCAGCAGTTCGATCGGCGTGGGATCCTACGAGCAGTACTTC
cdr3_aa: CASSSIGVGSYEQYF
j_call: TRBJ2-7
d_call: .
clone_size: .
v_call: TRBV6-5

cdr3_nt: TGTGCCAGCAGTATGACTAGCGGCCCCTACGAGCAGTACTTC
cdr3_aa: CASSMTSGPYEQYF
j_call: TRBJ2-7
d_call: TRBD2
clone_size: once
v_call: TRBV6-1

cdr3_nt: TGTGCCAGCAGCCCAGCCGCGAGACTTGTTCAGGATGAGCAGTTCTTC
cdr3_aa: CASSPAARLVQDEQFF
j_call: TRBJ2-1
d_call: .
clone_size: .
v_call: TRBV7-9

cdr3_nt: TGTGCCAGCACCCCCCCGCGGAACTCCTACGAGCAGTACTTC
cdr3_aa: CASTPPRNSYEQYF
j_call: TRBJ2-7
d_call: .
clone_size: .
v_call: TRBV6-1

cdr3_nt: TGTGCCACCAGCAGAGGGGGGAGGAGCACAGATACGCAGTATTTT
cdr3_aa: CATSRGGRSTDTQYF
j_call: TRBJ2-3
d_call: .
clone_size: .
v_call: TRBV15

cdr3_nt: TGTGCCGCCTCAGGGTTGTATAATTCACCCCTCCACTTT
cdr3_aa: CAASGLYNSPLHF
j_call: TRBJ1-6
d_call: .
clone_size: .
v_call: TRBV19

cdr3_nt: TGTGCCAGCAGTTACTCGAGTCGGGAGAACACTGAAGCTTTCTTT
cdr3_aa: CASSYSSRENTEAFF
j_call: TRBJ1-1
d_call: .
clone_size: few
v_call: TRBV6-5

cdr3_nt: TGCGCCAGCAGCCTACTAATCGGGACAGGGAATGAAGCTTTCTTT
cdr3_aa: CASSLLIGTGNEAFF
j_call: TRBJ1-1
d_call: TRBD1
clone_size: .
v_call: TRBV4-3

cdr3_nt: TGTGCCAGACAGGGGGATAGGACAGATAATTCACCCCTCCACTTT
cdr3_aa: CARQGDRTDNSPLHF
j_call: TRBJ1-6
d_call: TRBD1
clone_size: .
v_call: TRBV2

cdr3_nt: TGTGCCAGCAGTTTCAGTCGGGTAAACACCGGGGAGCTGTTTTTT
cdr3_aa: CASSFSRVNTGELFF
j_call: TRBJ2-2
d_call: .
clone_size: .
v_call: TRBV28

cdr3_nt: TGTGCCAGCAGCTTGAGGACTAGCACAGATACGCAGTATTTT
cdr3_aa: CASSLRTSTDTQYF
j_call: TRBJ2-3
d_call: .
clone_size: .
v_call: TRBV5-6

cdr3_nt: TGCGCCAGCAGCACCGGCCTGGACAATGAGCAGTTCTTC
cdr3_aa: CASSTGLDNEQFF
j_call: TRBJ2-1
d_call: .
clone_size: .
v_call: TRBV5-1

cdr3_nt: TGTGCCAGCAGCTTAAGCAGGGGCTACAATGAGCAGTTCTTC
cdr3_aa: CASSLSRGYNEQFF
j_call: TRBJ2-1
d_call: .
clone_size: .
v_call: TRBV13

cdr3_nt: TGTGCCAGCAGCCGTGAGTCCGACCGATCCTACGAGCAGTACTTC
cdr3_aa: CASSRESDRSYEQYF
j_call: TRBJ2-7
d_call: .
clone_size: .
v_call: TRBV7-8

cdr3_nt: TGTGCCATCAGCGCCGGGACAGGGAAGGGGCCCCAGCATTTT
cdr3_aa: CAISAGTGKGPQHF
j_call: TRBJ1-5
d_call: TRBD1
clone_size: .
v_call: TRBV10-3

cdr3_nt: TGCGCCAGCAGGGACGCGACAGATACGCAGTATTTT
cdr3_aa: CASRDATDTQYF
j_call: TRBJ2-3
d_call: .
clone_size: .
v_call: TRBV10-2

cdr3_nt: TGTGCCAGCAGCTTAGGGGGAGATCAGCCCCAGCATTTT
cdr3_aa: CASSLGGDQPQHF
j_call: TRBJ1-5
d_call: .
clone_size: .
v_call: TRBV7-9

cdr3_nt: TGTGCTTCAAGGCCCTGGGTGGGCGACAATGAGCAGTTCTTC
cdr3_aa: CASRPWVGDNEQFF
j_call: TRBJ2-1
d_call: .
clone_size: .
v_call: TRBV9

cdr3_nt: TGCAGTGCTAGACTGGAAATCCAGTACTTC
cdr3_aa: CSARLEIQYF
j_call: TRBJ2-5
d_call: .
clone_size: .
v_call: TRBV20-1

cdr3_nt: TGTGCCAGCTCACCGGTCGCGGGGGCGTCCACAGATACGCAGTATTTT
cdr3_aa: CASSPVAGASTDTQYF
j_call: TRBJ2-3
d_call: .
clone_size: .
v_call: TRBV18

cdr3_nt: TGTGCCAGCAGTCCGAATCAGCCCCAGCATTTT
cdr3_aa: CASSPNQPQHF
j_call: TRBJ1-5
d_call: .
clone_size: few
v_call: TRBV6-1

cdr3_nt: TGTGCCAGCAGTTCCCATGACACCCTGAACACTGAAGCTTTCTTT
cdr3_aa: CASSSHDTLNTEAFF
j_call: TRBJ1-1
d_call: .
clone_size: .
v_call: TRBV6-1

cdr3_nt: TGTGCCAGTAGGCACCCGGGACAGGGTATCTACGAGCAGTACTTC
cdr3_aa: CASRHPGQGIYEQYF
j_call: TRBJ2-7
d_call: TRBD1
clone_size: once
v_call: TRBV19

cdr3_nt: TGTGCCAGCAGTGGTGATATCCCCGGGGAGCTGTTTTTT
cdr3_aa: CASSGDIPGELFF
j_call: TRBJ2-2
d_call: .
clone_size: once
v_call: TRBV25-1

cdr3_nt: TGTGCCAGTACCTCAGGCGGGATCGGGGAGCTGTTTTTT
cdr3_aa: CASTSGGIGELFF
j_call: TRBJ2-2
d_call: .
clone_size: .
v_call: TRBV11-3

cdr3_nt: TGTGCCAGCAGAACCGGGACATATTGGGAAGGCGAGCAGTACTTC
cdr3_aa: CASRTGTYWEGEQYF
j_call: TRBJ2-7
d_call: .
clone_size: .
v_call: TRBV6-1